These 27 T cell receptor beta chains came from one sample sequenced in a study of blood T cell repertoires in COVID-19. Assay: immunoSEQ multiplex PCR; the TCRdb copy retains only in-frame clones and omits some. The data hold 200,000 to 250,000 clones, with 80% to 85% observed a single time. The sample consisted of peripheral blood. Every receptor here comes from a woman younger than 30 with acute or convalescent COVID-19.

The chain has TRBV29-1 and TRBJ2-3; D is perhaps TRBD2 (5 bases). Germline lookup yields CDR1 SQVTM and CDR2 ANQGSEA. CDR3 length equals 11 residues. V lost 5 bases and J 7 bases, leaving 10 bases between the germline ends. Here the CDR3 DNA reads TGCAGCGTTTCTGGCGGGCATACGCAGTATTTT. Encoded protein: CSVSGGHTQYF.

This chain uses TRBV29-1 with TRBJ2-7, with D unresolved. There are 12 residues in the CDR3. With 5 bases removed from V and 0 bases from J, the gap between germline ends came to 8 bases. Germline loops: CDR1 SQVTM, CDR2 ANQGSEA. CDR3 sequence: CSVRGSSYEQYF. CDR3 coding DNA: TGCAGCGTTAGAGGCAGCTCCTACGAGCAGTACTTC.

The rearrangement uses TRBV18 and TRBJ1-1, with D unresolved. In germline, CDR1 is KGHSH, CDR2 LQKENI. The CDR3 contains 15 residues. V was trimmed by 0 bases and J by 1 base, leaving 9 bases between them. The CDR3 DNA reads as TGTGCCAGCTCACCACCTAGCAGAGAGAACACTGAAGCTTTCTTT. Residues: CASSPPSRENTEAFF.

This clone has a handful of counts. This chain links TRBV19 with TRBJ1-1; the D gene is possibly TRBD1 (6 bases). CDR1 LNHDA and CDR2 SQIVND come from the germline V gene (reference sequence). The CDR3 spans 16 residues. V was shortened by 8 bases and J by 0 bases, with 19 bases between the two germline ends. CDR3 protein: CASWPGVGDMNTEAFF. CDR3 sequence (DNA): TGTGCCAGTTGGCCAGGGGTCGGAGACATGAACACTGAAGCTTTCTTT. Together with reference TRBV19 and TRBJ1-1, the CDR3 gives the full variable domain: DGGITQSPKYLFRKEGQNVTLSCEQNLNHDAMYWYRQDPGQGLRLIYYSQIVNDFQKGDIAEGYSVSREKKESFPLTVTSAQKNPTAFYLCASWPGVGDMNTEAFFGQGTRLTVV.

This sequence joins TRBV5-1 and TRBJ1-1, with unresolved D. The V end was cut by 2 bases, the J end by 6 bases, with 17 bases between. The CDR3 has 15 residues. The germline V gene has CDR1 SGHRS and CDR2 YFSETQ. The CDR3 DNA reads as TGCGCCAGCAGCTTCGGGTGGCAGGAGGTGGCTGAAGCTTTCTTT. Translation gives CASSFGWQEVAEAFF.

CDR3 amino acids: CASSAPGQGALNTQYF. CDR3 DNA sequence: TGTGCCAGCAGTGCACCGGGACAGGGGGCTCTAAATACGCAGTATTTT. This chain connects TRBV28 to TRBJ2-3; 12 bases agree with TRBD1. This CDR3 has 16 amino acids. Germline V gives CDR1 MDHEN, CDR2 SYDVKM. V shed 5 bases, J shed 7 bases, and the junction held 10 bases outside the gene matches.

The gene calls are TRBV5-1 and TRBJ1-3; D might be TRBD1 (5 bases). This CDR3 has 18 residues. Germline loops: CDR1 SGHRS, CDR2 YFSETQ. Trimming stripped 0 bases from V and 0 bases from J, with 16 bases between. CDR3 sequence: CASSLGPPQVNSGNTIYF. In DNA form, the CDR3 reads TGCGCCAGCAGCTTGGGTCCCCCACAGGTAAACTCTGGAAACACCATATATTTT.

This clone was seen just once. The CDR3 coding sequence is TGTGCCAGTAGTGTTGTTTCCTCGGGCACTGAAGCTTTCTTT. This sequence encodes CASSVVSSGTEAFF. V usage is TRBV19 and J usage is TRBJ1-1; D is unresolved. The ends were cut back, 5 bases at V and 4 bases at J, with 14 bases in the middle. The CDR3 has 14 residues. CDR1 and CDR2 from the germline V gene are LNHDA and SQIVND (reference sequence).

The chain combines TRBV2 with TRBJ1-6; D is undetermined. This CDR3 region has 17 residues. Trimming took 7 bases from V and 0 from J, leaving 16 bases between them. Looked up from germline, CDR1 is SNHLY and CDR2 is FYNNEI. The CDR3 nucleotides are TGTGCCAGCACGGGGAGAATAGGGTTCTCCTATAATTCACCCCTCCACTTT. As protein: CASTGRIGFSYNSPLHF.

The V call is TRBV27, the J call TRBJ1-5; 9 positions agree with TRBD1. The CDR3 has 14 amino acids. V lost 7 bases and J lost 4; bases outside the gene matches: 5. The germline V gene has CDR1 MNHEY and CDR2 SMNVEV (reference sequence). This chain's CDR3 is CASNGQGRNQPQHF. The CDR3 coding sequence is TGTGCCAGCAATGGACAGGGGAGAAATCAGCCCCAGCATTTT.

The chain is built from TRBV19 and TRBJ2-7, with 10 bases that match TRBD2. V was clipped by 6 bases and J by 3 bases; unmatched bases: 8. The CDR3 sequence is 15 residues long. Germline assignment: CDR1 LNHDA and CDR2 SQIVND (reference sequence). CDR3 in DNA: TGTGCCAGTAGGTATCTAGCGGGAGCTAACTACGAGCAGTACTTC. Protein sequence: CASRYLAGANYEQYF.

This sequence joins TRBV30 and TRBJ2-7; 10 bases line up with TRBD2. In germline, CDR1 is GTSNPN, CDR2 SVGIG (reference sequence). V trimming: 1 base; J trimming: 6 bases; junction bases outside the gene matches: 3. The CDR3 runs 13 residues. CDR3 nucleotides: TGTGCCTGGAGTGGGGGACTAGCGAGCGAGCAGTACTTC. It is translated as CAWSGGLASEQYF.

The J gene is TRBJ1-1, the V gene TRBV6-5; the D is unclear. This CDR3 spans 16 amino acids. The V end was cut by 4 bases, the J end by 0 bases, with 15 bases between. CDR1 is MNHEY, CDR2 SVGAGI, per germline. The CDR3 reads CASSSAGHPLNTEAFF. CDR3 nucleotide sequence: TGTGCCAGCAGTTCGGCAGGTCACCCCTTGAACACTGAAGCTTTCTTT.

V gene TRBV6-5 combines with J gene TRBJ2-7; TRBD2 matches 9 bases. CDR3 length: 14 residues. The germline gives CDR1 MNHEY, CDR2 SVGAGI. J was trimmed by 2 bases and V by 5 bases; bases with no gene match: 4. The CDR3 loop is CASSLAGQTYEQYF. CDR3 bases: TGTGCCAGCAGTCTAGCGGGGCAAACCTACGAGCAGTACTTC.

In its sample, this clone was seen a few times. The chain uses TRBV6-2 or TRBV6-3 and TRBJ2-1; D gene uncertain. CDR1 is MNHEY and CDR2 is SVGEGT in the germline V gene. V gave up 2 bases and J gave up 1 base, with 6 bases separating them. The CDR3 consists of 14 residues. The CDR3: CASSYGLSYNEQFF. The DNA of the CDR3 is TGTGCCAGCAGTTACGGGCTTTCCTACAATGAGCAGTTCTTC.

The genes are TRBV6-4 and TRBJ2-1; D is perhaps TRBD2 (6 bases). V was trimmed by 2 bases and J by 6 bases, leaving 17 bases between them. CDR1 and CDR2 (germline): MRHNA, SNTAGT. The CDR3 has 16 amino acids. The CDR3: CASSDPAGGDVNEQFF. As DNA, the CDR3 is TGTGCCAGCAGTGACCCCGCGGGCGGGGACGTCAATGAGCAGTTCTTC.

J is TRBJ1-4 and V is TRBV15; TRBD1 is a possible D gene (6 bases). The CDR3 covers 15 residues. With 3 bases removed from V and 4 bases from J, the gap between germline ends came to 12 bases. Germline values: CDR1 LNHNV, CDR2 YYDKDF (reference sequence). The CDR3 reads CATSSTGKHNEKLFF. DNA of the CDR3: TGTGCCACCAGCAGTACAGGGAAACATAATGAAAAACTGTTTTTT.

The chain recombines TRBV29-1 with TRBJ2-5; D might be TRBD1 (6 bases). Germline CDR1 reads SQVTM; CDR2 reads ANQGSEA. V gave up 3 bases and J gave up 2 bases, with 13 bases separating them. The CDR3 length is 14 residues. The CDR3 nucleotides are TGCAGCGTTGACGGCAGGGGCCATCAAGAGACCCAGTACTTC. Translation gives CSVDGRGHQETQYF.

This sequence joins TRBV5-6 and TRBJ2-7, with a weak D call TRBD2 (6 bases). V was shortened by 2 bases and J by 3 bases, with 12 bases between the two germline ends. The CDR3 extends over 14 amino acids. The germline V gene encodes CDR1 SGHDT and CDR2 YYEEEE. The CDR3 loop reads CASSFGGGVYEQYF. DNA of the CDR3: TGTGCCAGCAGCTTCGGGGGAGGAGTCTACGAGCAGTACTTC.

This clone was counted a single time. The CDR3 spells CASSDAGGSGANVLTF. CDR3 nucleotides: TGTGCCAGCAGCGATGCGGGAGGCTCTGGGGCCAACGTCCTGACTTTC. The V and J genes are TRBV3-1 (or the pseudogene TRBV3-2) and TRBJ2-6; TRBD2 matches 8 bases. The CDR3 is 16 amino acids. With 5 bases clipped from V and 0 bases from J, the junction kept 3 bases outside the gene matches. The germline V gene encodes CDR1 LGHDT and CDR2 YNNKEL (reference sequence).

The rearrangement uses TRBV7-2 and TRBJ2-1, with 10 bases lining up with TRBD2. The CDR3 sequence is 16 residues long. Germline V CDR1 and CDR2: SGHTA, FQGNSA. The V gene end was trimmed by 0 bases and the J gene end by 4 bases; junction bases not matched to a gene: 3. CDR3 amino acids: CASSLAGTSVYNEQFF. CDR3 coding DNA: TGTGCCAGCAGCTTAGCCGGGACTAGCGTGTACAATGAGCAGTTCTTC.

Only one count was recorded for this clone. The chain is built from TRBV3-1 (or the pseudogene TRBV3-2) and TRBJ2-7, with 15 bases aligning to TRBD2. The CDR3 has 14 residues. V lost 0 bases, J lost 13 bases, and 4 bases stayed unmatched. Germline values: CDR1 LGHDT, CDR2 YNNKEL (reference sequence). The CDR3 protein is CASSQDRTSGRDYF. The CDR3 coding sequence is TGTGCCAGCAGCCAAGACCGGACTAGCGGGAGGGACTACTTC.

CDR3 coding DNA: TGCGCCAGCAGCCGAGATCCAACCTGGGGGCCTGAAGCTTTCTTT. It is translated as CASSRDPTWGPEAFF. V usage is TRBV4-3 and J usage is TRBJ1-1, with D maybe TRBD1 (6 bases). The CDR3 has 15 amino acids. Trimming left V 4 bases short and J 6 bases short, with 18 bases between. Germline lookup yields CDR1 LGHNA and CDR2 YSLEER.

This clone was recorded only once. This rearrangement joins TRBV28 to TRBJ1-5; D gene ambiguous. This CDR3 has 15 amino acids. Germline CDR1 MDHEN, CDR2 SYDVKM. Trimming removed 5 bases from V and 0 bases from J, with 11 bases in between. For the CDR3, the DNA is TGTGCCAGCAGTCCTCCCCGGGTTAGCAATCAGCCCCAGCATTTT. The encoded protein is CASSPPRVSNQPQHF.

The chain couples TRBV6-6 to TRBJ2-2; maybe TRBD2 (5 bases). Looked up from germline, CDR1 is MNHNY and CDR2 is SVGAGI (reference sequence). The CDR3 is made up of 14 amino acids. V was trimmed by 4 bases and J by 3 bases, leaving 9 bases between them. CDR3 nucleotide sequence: TGTGCCAGCAGTTCAAGAGGGTACACCGGGGAGCTGTTTTTT. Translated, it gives CASSSRGYTGELFF.

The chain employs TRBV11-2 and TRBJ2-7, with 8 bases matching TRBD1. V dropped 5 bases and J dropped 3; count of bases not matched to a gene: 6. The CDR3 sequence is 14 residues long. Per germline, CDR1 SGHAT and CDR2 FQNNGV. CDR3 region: CASSPLDRVYEQYF. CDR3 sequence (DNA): TGTGCCAGCAGCCCGCTGGACAGGGTCTACGAGCAGTACTTC.

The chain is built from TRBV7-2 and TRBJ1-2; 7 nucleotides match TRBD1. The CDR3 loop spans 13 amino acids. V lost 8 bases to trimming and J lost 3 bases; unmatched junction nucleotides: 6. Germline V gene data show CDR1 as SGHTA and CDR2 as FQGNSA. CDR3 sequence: CASAPDRDYGYTF. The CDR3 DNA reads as TGTGCCAGCGCCCCAGACAGGGACTATGGCTACACCTTC.